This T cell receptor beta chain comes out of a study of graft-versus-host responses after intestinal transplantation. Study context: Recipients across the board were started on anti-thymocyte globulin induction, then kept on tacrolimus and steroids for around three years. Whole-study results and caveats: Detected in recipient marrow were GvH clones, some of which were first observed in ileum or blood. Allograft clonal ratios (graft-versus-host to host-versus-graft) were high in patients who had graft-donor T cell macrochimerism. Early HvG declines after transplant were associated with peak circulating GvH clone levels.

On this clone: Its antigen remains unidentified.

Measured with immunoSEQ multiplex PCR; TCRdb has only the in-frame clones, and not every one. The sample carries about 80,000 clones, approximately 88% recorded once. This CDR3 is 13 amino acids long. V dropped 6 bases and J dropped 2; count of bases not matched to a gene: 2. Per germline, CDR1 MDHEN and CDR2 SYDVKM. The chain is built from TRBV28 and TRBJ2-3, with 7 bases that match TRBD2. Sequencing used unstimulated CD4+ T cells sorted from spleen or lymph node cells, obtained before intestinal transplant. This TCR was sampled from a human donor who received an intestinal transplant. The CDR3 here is CASRTSNTDTQYF. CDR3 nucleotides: TGTGCCAGCAGGACTAGCAACACAGATACGCAGTATTTT.